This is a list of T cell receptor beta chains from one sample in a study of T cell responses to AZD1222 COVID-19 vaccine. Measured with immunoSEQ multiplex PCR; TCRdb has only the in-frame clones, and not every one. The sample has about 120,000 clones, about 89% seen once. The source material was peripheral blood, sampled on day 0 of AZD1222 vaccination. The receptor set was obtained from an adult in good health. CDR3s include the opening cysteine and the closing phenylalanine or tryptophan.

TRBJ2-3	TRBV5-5	CASSVEGVHTDTQYF
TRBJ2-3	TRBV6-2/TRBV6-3	CASSPTSHTDTQYF
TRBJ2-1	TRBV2	CASSVGVAVNEQFF
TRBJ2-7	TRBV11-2	CASRGFSYEQYF
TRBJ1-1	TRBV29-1	CSVPRRGGSTEAFF
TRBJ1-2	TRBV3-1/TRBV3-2	CASSQGTGGFGYTF
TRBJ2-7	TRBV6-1	CASSERQGNEQYF
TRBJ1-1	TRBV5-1	CASSSYPDAEAFF
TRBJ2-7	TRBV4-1	CASSREQGYEQYF
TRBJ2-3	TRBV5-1	CASSPVTGPDTQYF
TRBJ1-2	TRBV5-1	CASSFGVRENYGYTF
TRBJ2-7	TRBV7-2	CASNIPTSASYEQYF
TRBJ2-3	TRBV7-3	CASSLTSGGDTQYF
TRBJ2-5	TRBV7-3	CASSSGTSGRTQETQYF
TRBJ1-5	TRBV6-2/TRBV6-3	CASSRMGTSSFYSNQPQHF
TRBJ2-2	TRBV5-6	CASKTGGRVGTGELFF
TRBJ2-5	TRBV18	CASSDQETQYF
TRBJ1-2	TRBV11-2	CASSLSAGESANYGYTF
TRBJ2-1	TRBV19	CASRVGGSYNEQFF
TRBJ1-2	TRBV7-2	CASSPDRGGGYTF
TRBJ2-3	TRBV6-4	CASSDTAGGTQYF
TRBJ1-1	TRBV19	CASSLNRENTEAFF
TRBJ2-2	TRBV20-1	CSASALTATGELFF
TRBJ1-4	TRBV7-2	CASSLARMDGEKLFF
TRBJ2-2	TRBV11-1	CASALNAGELFF
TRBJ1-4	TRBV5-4	CASRASWEGEKLFF
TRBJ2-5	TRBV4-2	CASSQVTGRQETQYF
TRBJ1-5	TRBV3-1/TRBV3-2	CASSQDVSNQPQHF
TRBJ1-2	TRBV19	CASSNNYGYTF
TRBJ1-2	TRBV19	CASSVTPGHYGYTF
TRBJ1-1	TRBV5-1	CASSHRDVYTEAFF
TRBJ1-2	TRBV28	CASSLFSVPVGTGGGGYTF
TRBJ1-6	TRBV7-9	CASSLIVGTHVNSPLHF
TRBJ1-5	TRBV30	CAWSVDTGQPQHF
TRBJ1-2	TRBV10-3	CAISESKGQGWHYGYTF
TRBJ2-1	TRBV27	CASTPWRGGSYNEQFF
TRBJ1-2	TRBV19	CARDRGGIYGYTF
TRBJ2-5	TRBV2	CASSVGSGGQETQYF
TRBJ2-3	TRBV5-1	CASSQGLAPDTQYF
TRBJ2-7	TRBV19	CASNQGGEGYEQYF
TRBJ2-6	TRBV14	CASSQQGALSGANVLTF
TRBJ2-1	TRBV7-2	CASSLTAGYYNEQFF
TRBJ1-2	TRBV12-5	CASGPPSHFYGYTF
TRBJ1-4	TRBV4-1	CASSQVIASGRANEKLFF
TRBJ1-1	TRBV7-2	CASSWTVNTEAFF
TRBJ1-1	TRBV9	CASSVAQDQGRPFF
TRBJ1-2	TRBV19	CASSIGDGNYGYTF
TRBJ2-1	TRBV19	CASSPHPRGPLNEQFF
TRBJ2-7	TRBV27	CASSHRGTGYEQYF
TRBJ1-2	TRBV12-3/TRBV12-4	CASSRWDGYTF
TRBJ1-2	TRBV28	CASSWVNRGYTF
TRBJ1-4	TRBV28	CASSLDHDGYEKLFF
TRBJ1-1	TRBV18	CASSPPIGVNTEAFF